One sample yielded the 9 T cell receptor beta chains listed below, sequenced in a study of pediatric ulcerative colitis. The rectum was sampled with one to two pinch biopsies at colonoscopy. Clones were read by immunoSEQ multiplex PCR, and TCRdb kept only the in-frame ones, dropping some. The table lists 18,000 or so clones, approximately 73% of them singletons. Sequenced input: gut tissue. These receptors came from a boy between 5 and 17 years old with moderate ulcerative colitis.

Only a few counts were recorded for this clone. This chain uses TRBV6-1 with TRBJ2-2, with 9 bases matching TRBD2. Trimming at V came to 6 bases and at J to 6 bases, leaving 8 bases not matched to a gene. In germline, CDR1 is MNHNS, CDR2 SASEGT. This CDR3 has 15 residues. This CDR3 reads CASRLTSGSAGELFF. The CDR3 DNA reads TGTGCCAGCAGATTGACTAGCGGCTCCGCCGGGGAGCTGTTTTTT.

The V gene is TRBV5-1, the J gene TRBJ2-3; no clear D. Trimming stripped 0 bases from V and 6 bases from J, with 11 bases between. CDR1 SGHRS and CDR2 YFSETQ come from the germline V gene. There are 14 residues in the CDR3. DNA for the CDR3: TGCGCCAGCAGCTTGGAACCGGGTTACGATACGCAGTATTTT. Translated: CASSLEPGYDTQYF.

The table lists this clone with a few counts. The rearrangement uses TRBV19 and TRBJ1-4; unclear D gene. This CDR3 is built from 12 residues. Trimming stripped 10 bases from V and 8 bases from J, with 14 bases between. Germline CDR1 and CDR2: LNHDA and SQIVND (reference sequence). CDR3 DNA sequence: TGTGCCACTAGGTTAACGAACGAAAAACTGTTTTTT. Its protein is CATRLTNEKLFF.

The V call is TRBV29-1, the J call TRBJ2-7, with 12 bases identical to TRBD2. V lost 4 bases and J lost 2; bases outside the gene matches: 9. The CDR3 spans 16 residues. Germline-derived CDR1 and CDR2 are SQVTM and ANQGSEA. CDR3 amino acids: CSVGGTSGRPPYEQYF. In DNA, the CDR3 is TGCAGCGTTGGGGGCACTAGCGGGAGGCCTCCCTACGAGCAGTACTTC.

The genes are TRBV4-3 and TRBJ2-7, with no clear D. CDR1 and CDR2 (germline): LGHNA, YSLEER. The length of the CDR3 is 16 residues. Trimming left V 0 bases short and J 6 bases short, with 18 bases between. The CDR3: CASSQDLGRPSGEQYF. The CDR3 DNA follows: TGCGCCAGCAGCCAAGATCTCGGACGGCCCAGTGGCGAGCAGTACTTC.

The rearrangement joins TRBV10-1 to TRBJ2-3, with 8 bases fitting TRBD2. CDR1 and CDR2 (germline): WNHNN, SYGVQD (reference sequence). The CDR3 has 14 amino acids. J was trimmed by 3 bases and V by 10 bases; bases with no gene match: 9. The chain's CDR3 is CATQPGGRTDTQYF. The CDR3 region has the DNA TGCGCCACCCAGCCGGGGGGGAGGACAGATACGCAGTATTTT.

The CDR3 sequence is CASSPSRGRETQYF. The CDR3 DNA follows: TGTGCCAGCAGCCCAAGCAGGGGGCGAGAGACCCAGTACTTC. The V call is TRBV13, the J call TRBJ2-5, with 8 nucleotides matching TRBD1. The CDR3 loop spans 14 amino acids. The V gene end was trimmed by 5 bases and the J gene end by 4 bases; junction bases not matched to a gene: 6. The germline CDR1 and CDR2 sequences are PRHDT and FYEKMQ (reference sequence).

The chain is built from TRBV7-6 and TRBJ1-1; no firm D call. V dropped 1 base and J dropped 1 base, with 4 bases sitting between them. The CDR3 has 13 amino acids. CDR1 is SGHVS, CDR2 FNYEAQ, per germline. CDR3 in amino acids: CASSLGQNTEAFF. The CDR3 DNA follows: TGTGCCAGCAGCTTAGGGCAGAACACTGAAGCTTTCTTT.

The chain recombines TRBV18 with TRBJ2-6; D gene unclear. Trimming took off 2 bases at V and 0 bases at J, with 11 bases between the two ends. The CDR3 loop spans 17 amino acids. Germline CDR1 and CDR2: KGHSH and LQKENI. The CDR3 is CASSPSGRNSGANVLTF. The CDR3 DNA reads TGTGCCAGCTCACCATCCGGGCGGAACTCTGGGGCCAACGTCCTGACTTTC.